The subject of this entry is one T cell receptor (beta chain). What it binds is not known. Primers: 60 Vbeta forward and 13 Jbeta reverse. Per the original methods: Counted up in a later analysis, unique TCR beta chains came to 60 million to 95 million, with about 9.9 million shared. The assay was immunoSEQ multiplex PCR, and TCRdb's table has in-frame clones only and misses some. D and trimming were read from the DNA, whereas the V and J calls and clone size are those reported in that table. The data hold approximately 210,000 clones, with roughly 78% observed a single time. This record comes from a study of cytomegalovirus exposure and HLA in healthy donors. Findings and limits, study-wide: One variant, a missense change in DCLRE1C, was linked in a later analysis to TCR beta V- and J-gene trimming. Per a later analysis, HLA-associated TCR beta chains showed more clonal expansion than other, equally common TCR beta chains.

From germline, CDR1 is SGHVS and CDR2 FQNEAQ. Trimming took 7 bases from V and 1 from J; bases not matched to a gene: 4. The CDR3 sequence is 14 residues long. The sequencing sample was made of PBMCs. This clonotype originated in a girl aged 5-17 years in good health and CMV-seropositive. The V and J genes are TRBV7-8 and TRBJ2-7; 10 bases map to TRBD1. Here the CDR3 reads CASTWTGGSYEQYF. The CDR3 nucleotides are TGTGCCAGCACCTGGACAGGGGGTTCCTACGAGCAGTACTTC.